The T cell receptor beta chain described here comes from a study of blood T cell repertoires in COVID-19. Profiling relied on immunoSEQ multiplex PCR, and the TCRdb table lists in-frame clones only, not all of them. The repertoire holds around 500,000 clones, 88% seen once, with 1.8% in the top ten. The germline gives CDR1 LGHNA, CDR2 YSLEER. V dropped 0 bases and J dropped 2 bases, with 13 bases sitting between them. The CDR3 covers 16 residues. Sequences were obtained from PBMCs or T cells enriched from blood (not recorded which). The chain is built from TRBV4-3 and TRBJ2-5; maybe TRBD2 (6 bases). This clonotype was sampled from a woman in her forties who had recovered from COVID-19. The CDR3 spells CASSQDREAGQETQYF. CDR3 sequence (DNA): TGCGCCAGCAGCCAAGATAGGGAGGCAGGGCAAGAGACCCAGTACTTC.